This T cell receptor (beta chain) was identified in a study of T cells after yellow fever vaccination. Study information: Fractions containing few cells were prepared with SMART-Seq v4 Ultra Low Input. Study findings and constraints: A limited proportion of clonotypes was detected within both the CD4 and CD8 compartments. Post-booster repertoires contained most primary-vaccination clones again (roughly 95% CD4, 88% CD8).

With respect to this clonotype: Antigen specificity is unknown.

The authors made TCR cDNA by 5'RACE template switching, adding a universal primer site and UMIs. TCRdb ran MiXCR on the 5' RACE reads and lists one entry per CDR3 protein. Among some 110,000 distinct CDR3 sequences, 8.4% were seen once, and the ten largest hold less than 30%. Per the germline V gene, CDR1 is LNHNV and CDR2 is YYDKDF (reference sequence). Trimming removed 3 bases at V and 6 bases at J, with 15 bases between. There are 14 residues in the CDR3. V gene TRBV15 combines with J gene TRBJ2-7; D is perhaps TRBD1 (5 bases). The material was CD8+ T cells sorted from PBMCs, obtained 45 days after the yellow fever booster vaccination. The origin of this receptor is a man aged 25 to 40 who received the YFV17D yellow fever vaccine. CDR3 sequence: CATSRTPLDSEQYF. CDR3 sequence (DNA): TGTGCCACCAGCAGGACCCCACTCGACAGCGAGCAGTACTTC. Drawing the rest from reference TRBV15 and TRBJ2-7, the complete variable domain is DAMVIQNPRYQVTQFGKPVTLSCSQTLNHNVMYWYQQKSSQAPKLLFHYYDKDFNNEADTPDNFQSRRPNTSFCFLDIRSPGLGDTAMYLCATSRTPLDSEQYFGPGTRLTVT.